This T cell receptor beta chain was found in a study of cytomegalovirus exposure and HLA in healthy donors. On this clone: The target antigen is unknown.

V trimming: 4 bases; J trimming: 1 base; junction bases outside the gene matches: 6. This CDR3 region has 14 residues. The germline CDR1 and CDR2 sequences are SQVTM and ANQGSEA. Overall study results and limits: The authors confirmed in vitro that a few CMV-associated chains were specific for CMV antigens. High sensitivity and specificity were reportedly achieved when the classifier diagnosed cytomegalovirus status. Many donors shared some public TCRs, even though most TCR sequences were rare.

The method was immunoSEQ multiplex PCR; TCRdb's version includes in-frame clones alone and lacks a portion of them. The sample holds 57,000 or so clones, approximately 96% seen once. Sequenced material: PBMCs. V and J are TRBV29-1 and TRBJ1-2; 7 bases map to TRBD1. This TCR derives from a man aged 18 to 29 in good health and CMV-seronegative. CDR3 loop: CSVVGQELNYGYTF. In DNA, the CDR3 is TGCAGCGTTGTTGGACAGGAGCTTAACTATGGCTACACCTTC.